Below, one TCR beta chain is given with its context. No antigen is known for it. This sample is part of a study of T-cell memory formation after mild COVID-19. Study-level findings and limits: Clones that shrank (day 15 to 85) were balanced CD4/CD8, whereas later expanders leaned CD4+. Second-wave clones peaking on day 37 lacked confirmed SARS-CoV-2 specificity.

This CDR3 contains 13 residues. The V gene lost 6 bases and the J gene lost 8 bases, with 11 bases spanning the gap. The V gene's germline CDR1 is MNHEY and CDR2 SVGAGI. MiXCR, applied by TCRdb to the 5' RACE reads, yields one record per CDR3 protein. The table records roughly 560,000 distinct CDR3 sequences, roughly 20% of them present only once. Sample: PBMCs or a T cell subset sorted from them (not recorded which). This TCR was recovered from an adult woman who had mild COVID-19 (a few samples of this study predate the infection). Cell type and time point are not known. The chain employs TRBV6-5 and TRBJ2-6; D is undetermined. CDR3 residues: CASSLTSTNVLTF. DNA for the CDR3: TGTGCCAGCAGCCTGACCTCGACCAACGTCCTGACTTTC.